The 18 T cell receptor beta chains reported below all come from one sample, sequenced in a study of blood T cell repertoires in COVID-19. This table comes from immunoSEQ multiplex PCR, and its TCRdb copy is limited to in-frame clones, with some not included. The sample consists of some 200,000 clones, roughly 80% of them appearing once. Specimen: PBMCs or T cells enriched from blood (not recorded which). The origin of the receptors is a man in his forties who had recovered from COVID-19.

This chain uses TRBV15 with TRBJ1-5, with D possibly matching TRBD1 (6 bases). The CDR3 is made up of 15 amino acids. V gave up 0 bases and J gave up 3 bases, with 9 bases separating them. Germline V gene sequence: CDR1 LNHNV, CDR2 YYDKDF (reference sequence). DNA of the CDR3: TGTGCCACCAGCAGAGAACAGGGCTTCAATCAGCCCCAGCATTTT. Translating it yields CATSREQGFNQPQHF.

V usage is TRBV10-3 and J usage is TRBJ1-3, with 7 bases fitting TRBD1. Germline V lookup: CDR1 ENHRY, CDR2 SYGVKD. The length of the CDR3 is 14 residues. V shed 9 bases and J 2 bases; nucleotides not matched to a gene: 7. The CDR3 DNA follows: TGTGCCATAAAGGGACAGTTGACTGGAAACACCATATATTTT. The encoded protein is CAIKGQLTGNTIYF.

CDR3 coding DNA: TGTGCCAGCAGCTTAGGACAGGGGGGTAATGAAAAACTGTTTTTT. The encoded protein is CASSLGQGGNEKLFF. The rearrangement links TRBV5-4 to TRBJ1-4; 10 nucleotides agree with TRBD1. The CDR3 length is 15 residues. With 2 bases clipped from V and 4 bases from J, the junction kept 2 bases outside the gene matches. Germline-derived CDR1 and CDR2 are SGHNT and YYREEE (reference sequence).

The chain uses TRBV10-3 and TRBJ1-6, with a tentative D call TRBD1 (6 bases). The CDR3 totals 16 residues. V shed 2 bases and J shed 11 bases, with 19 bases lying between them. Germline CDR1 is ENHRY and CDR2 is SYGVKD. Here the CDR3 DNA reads TGTGCCATCAGTGAGGTTGGGGGGGCCAGTGGTACACCCCTCCACTTT. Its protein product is CAISEVGGASGTPLHF.

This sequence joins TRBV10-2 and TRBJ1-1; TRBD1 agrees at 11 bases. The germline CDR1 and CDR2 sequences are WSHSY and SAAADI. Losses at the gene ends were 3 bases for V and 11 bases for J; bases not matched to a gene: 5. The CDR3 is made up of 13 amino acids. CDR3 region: CASSETDRGPAFF. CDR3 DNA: TGCGCCAGCAGTGAAACGGACAGGGGGCCGGCTTTCTTT.

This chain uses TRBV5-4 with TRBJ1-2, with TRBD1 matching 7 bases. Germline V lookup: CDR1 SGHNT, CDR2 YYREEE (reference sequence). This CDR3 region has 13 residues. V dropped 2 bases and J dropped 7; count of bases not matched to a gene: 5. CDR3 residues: CASSFRQGGGYTF. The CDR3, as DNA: TGTGCCAGCAGCTTTCGACAGGGTGGTGGCTACACCTTC.

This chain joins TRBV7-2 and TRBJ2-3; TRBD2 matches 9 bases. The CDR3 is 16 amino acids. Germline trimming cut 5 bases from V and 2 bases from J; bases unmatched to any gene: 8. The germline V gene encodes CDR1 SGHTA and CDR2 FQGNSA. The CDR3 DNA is TGTGCCAGCAGCGTCATAGCGGGGGCCTTCACAGATACGCAGTATTTT. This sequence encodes CASSVIAGAFTDTQYF. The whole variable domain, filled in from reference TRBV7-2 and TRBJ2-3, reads GAGVSQSPSNKVTEKGKDVELRCDPISGHTALYWYRQSLGQGLEFLIYFQGNSAPDKSGLPSDRFSAERTGGSVSTLTIQRTQQEDSAVYLCASSVIAGAFTDTQYFGPGTRLTVL.

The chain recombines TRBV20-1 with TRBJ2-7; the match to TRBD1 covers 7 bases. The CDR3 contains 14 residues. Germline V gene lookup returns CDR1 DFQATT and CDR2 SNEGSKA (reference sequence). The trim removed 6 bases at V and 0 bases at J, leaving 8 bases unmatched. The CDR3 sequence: CSASGDRLSYEQYF. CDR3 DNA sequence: TGCAGTGCCAGTGGGGACAGACTCTCCTACGAGCAGTACTTC.

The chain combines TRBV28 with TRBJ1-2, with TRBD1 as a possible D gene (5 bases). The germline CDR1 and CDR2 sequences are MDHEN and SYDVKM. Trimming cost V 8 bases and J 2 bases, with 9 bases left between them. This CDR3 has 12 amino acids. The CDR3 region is CASQEGNYGYTF. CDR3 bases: TGTGCCAGCCAGGAGGGGAACTATGGCTACACCTTC.

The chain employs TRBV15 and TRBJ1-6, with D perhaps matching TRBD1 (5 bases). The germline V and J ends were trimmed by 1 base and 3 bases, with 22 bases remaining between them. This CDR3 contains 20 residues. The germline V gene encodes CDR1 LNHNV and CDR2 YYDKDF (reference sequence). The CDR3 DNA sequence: TGTGCCACCAGCAGAGGTGTAGGAACCTGGGATGGACACTATAATTCACCCCTCCACTTT. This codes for CATSRGVGTWDGHYNSPLHF.

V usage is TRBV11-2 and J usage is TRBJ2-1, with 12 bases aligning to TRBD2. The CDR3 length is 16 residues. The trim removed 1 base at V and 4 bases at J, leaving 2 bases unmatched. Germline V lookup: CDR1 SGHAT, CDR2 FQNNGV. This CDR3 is CASSLGLAGAYNEQFF. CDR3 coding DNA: TGTGCCAGCAGCTTAGGACTAGCGGGGGCATACAATGAGCAGTTCTTC.

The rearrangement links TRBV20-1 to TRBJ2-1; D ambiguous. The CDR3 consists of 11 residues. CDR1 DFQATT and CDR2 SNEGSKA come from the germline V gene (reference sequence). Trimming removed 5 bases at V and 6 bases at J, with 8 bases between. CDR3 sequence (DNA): TGCAGTGCTGAACTTATCAATGAGCAGTTCTTC. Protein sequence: CSAELINEQFF.

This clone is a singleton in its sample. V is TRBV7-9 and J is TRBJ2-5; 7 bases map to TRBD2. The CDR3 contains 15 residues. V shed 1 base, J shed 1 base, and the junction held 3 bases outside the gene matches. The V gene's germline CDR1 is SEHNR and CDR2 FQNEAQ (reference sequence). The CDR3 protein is CASSLGGRLQETQYF. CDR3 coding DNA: TGTGCCAGCAGCTTAGGCGGGAGACTCCAAGAGACCCAGTACTTC.

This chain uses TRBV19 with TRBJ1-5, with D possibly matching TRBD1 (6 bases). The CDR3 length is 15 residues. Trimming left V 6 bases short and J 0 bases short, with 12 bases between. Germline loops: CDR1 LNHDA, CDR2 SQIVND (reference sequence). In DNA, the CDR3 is TGTGCCAGTAGGGCGGACAGCCATAGCAATCAGCCCCAGCATTTT. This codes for CASRADSHSNQPQHF.

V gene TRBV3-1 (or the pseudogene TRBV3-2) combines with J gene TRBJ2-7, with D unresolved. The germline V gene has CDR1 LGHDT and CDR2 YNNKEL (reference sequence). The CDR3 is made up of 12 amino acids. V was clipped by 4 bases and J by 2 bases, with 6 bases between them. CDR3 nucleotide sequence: TGTGCCAGCAGCCTCCGAGCCTACGAGCAGTACTTC. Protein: CASSLRAYEQYF.

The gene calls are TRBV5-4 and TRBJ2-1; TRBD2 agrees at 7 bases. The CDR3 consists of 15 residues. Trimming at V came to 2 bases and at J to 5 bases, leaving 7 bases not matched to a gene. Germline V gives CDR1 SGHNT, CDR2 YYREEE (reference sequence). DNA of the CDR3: TGTGCCAGCAGCTTAGGCGGGAGCGTCGACAATGAGCAGTTCTTC. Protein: CASSLGGSVDNEQFF.

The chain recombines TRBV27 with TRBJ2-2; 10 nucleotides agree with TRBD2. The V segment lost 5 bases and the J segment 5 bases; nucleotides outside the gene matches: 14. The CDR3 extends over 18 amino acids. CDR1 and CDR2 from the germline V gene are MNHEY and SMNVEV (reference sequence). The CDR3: CASSRIQRGGRWTGELFF. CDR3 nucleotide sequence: TGTGCCAGCAGTCGGATCCAGCGGGGGGGCCGTTGGACCGGGGAGCTGTTTTTT.

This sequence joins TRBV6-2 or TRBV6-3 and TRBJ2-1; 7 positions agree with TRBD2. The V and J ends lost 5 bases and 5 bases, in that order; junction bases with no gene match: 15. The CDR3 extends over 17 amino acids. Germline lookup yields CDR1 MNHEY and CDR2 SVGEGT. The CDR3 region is CASSRRPAGTTNNEQFF. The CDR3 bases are TGTGCCAGCAGTCGCCGACCCGCAGGGACTACTAACAATGAGCAGTTCTTC.